This T cell receptor beta chain was sequenced for a study of T cell repertoires in cytomegalovirus infection. MiXCR, run by TCRdb on the reads, gives a single entry per CDR3 protein. The sample holds about 300,000 distinct CDR3 sequences, roughly a tenth seen once. This clonotype was recorded at least ten times. Germline CDR1 and CDR2: SGHTA and FQGNSA. The CDR3 covers 14 residues. Trimming left V 4 bases short and J 7 bases short, with 13 bases between. V and J are TRBV7-2 and TRBJ1-4; D perhaps matches TRBD1 (6 bases). Material for sequencing was PBMCs. The clonotype comes from a human donor in good health (CMV status not recorded). Some clones in this sample may be carry-over from other donors' samples. In DNA form, the CDR3 reads TGTGCCAGCAGCTACGAGGCCAGGGGTGAAAAACTGTTTTTT. Translating it yields CASSYEARGEKLFF.